These 21 T cell receptor beta chains were sequenced from one sample in a study of metastatic and nonmetastatic thyroid tumors. Each patient went into thyroid surgery without having received any treatment. TCRdb re-analyzed the PCR reads using MiXCR. The top ten clones hold about 3.9% of a sample with roughly 53,000 clones, approximately 20% of them seen once. Sequenced sample: blood. The receptor source for this set is a female donor with papillary thyroid cancer or a benign thyroid nodule (not recorded which). Some clones in this sample may be carry-over from other donors' samples.

This clone appeared many times. This chain connects TRBV28 to TRBJ2-6; tentative D call: TRBD1 (6 bases). V lost 6 bases, J lost 4 bases, and 16 bases lay in between. CDR1 and CDR2 (germline): MDHEN, SYDVKM. CDR3 length: 16 amino acids. CDR3 sequence: CASRSNRVAGANVLTF. The CDR3 region has the DNA TGTGCCAGCAGGTCAAACAGGGTGGCGGGGGCCAACGTCCTGACTTTC.

The table lists this clone with many counts. The gene calls are TRBV27 and TRBJ1-6; D is ambiguous. The CDR3 runs 15 residues. Per germline, CDR1 MNHEY and CDR2 SMNVEV (reference sequence). V lost 2 bases to trimming and J lost 3 bases, with 8 bases between them. The CDR3 sequence is CASSLGFVYNSPLHF. The DNA for the CDR3 is TGTGCCAGCAGTTTAGGATTTGTCTATAATTCACCCCTCCACTTT.

This clone was detected ten times or more. The chain joins TRBV4-1 to TRBJ2-2; 12 bases line up with TRBD1. Trimming removed 1 base from V and 7 bases from J; junction bases left unmatched: 7. This CDR3 is 17 amino acids long. The germline V gene encodes CDR1 MGHRA and CDR2 YSYEKL. CDR3 residues: CASSQGWGQGASGELFF. CDR3 bases: TGCGCCAGCAGCCAAGGGTGGGGACAGGGGGCTAGCGGGGAGCTGTTTTTT.

The rearrangement uses TRBV12-3 or TRBV12-4 and TRBJ1-2, with D perhaps matching TRBD1 (5 bases). V was trimmed by 6 bases and J by 8 bases, leaving 19 bases between them. CDR3 length: 14 residues. The CDR3 nucleotides are TGTGCCAGCAGAGGGACTGAGCGTTCTCGGGGCTACACCTTC. It is translated as CASRGTERSRGYTF.

This clone came up many times. The chain couples TRBV9 to TRBJ2-1, with a weak D call TRBD2 (7 bases). Germline V gives CDR1 SGDLS, CDR2 YYNGEE. Trimming took off 0 bases at V and 2 bases at J, with 15 bases between the two ends. There are 17 residues in the CDR3. CDR3 in DNA: TGTGCCAGCAGCGTAGCTGGGGGCCTAGCGGCCTACAATGAGCAGTTCTTC. Encoded protein: CASSVAGGLAAYNEQFF.

This clone occurred a few times. Just one base apart from a much larger clone, this may be a read error. The rearrangement joins TRBV7-9 to TRBJ1-2, with D unresolved. From germline, CDR1 is SEHNR and CDR2 FQNEAQ (reference sequence). The V and J ends lost 5 bases and 3 bases respectively, with 7 bases between them. The CDR3 consists of 12 residues. Here the CDR3 reads CASSVVDYGYTF. The CDR3 DNA sequence: TGTGCCAGCAGCGTAGTAGACTATGGCTACACCTTC.

This rearrangement joins TRBV28 to TRBJ2-7; D gene uncertain. The germline V gene has CDR1 MDHEN and CDR2 SYDVKM. V gave up 7 bases and J gave up 3 bases, with 19 bases separating them. The CDR3 has 15 residues. CDR3 DNA sequence: TGTGCCAGCACCGAAACCGGCACAGTGGACTACGAGCAGTACTTC. Encoded protein: CASTETGTVDYEQYF.

Ten or more counts support this clone. The chain couples TRBV3-1 to TRBJ2-1; tentatively, D is TRBD1 (6 bases). The germline V and J ends were trimmed by 1 base and 14 bases, with 12 bases remaining between them. The CDR3 has 12 amino acids. Germline lookup yields CDR1 LGHDT and CDR2 YNNKEL (reference sequence). The chain's CDR3 is CASSQGPAGEFF. CDR3 DNA: TGTGCCAGCAGCCAAGGTCCGGCAGGGGAGTTCTTC.

A word on this clone: Just one base apart from a much larger clone, this may be a read error. Different DNA sequences within this sample yield the same CDR3. J is TRBJ2-3 and V is TRBV24-1, with 12 bases matching TRBD2. The CDR3 contains 21 residues. The germline V gene has CDR1 KGHDR and CDR2 SFDVKD. The J segment lost 5 bases and the V segment lost 4 bases, leaving 21 bases of the junction unmatched. CDR3 DNA: TGTGCCACCAGTGACCCGACTAGCGGGAGTTCCGTTGGAGGTGTTGGAGATACGCAGTATTTT. Translation: CATSDPTSGSSVGGVGDTQYF.

In this sample, this clone turned up many times. The chain employs TRBV14 and TRBJ2-5, with a tentative D call TRBD1 (6 bases). Trimming cost V 4 bases and J 2 bases, with 8 bases left between them. This CDR3 region has 13 residues. CDR1 and CDR2 from the germline V gene are SGHDN and FVKESK. The CDR3 spells CASSRDMQETQYF. In DNA form, the CDR3 reads TGTGCCAGCAGCCGGGACATGCAAGAGACCCAGTACTTC.

By frequency in the sample, this clone is medium-sized. The chain uses TRBV2 and TRBJ1-1, with TRBD1 identical over 7 bases. The trim removed 10 bases at V and 4 bases at J, leaving 9 bases unmatched. The germline gives CDR1 SNHLY, CDR2 FYNNEI. There are 13 residues in the CDR3. The CDR3 here is CATNDRVSTEAFF. The CDR3 DNA follows: TGTGCCACCAACGACAGGGTAAGCACTGAAGCTTTCTTT. The entire variable domain, with the rest obtained from reference TRBV2 and TRBJ1-1, is as follows: EPEVTQTPSHQVTQMGQEVILRCVPISNHLYFYWYRQILGQKVEFLVSFYNNEISEKSEIFDDQFSVERPDGSNFTLKIRSTKLEDSAMYFCATNDRVSTEAFFGQGTRLTVV.

This clone was seen many times. The chain joins TRBV6-1 to TRBJ1-5; D may be TRBD1 (5 bases). Germline V gene sequence: CDR1 MNHNS, CDR2 SASEGT. With 6 bases removed from V and 2 bases from J, the gap between germline ends came to 14 bases. This CDR3 contains 15 residues. This CDR3 reads CASRSAPGGNQPQHF. For the CDR3, the DNA is TGTGCCAGCAGGTCAGCCCCGGGGGGCAATCAGCCCCAGCATTTT.

On this clone itself: At one boundary the junction diverges from the germline segment, which might be a read error. The chain combines TRBV7-3 with TRBJ2-5; the match to TRBD2 covers 8 bases. Germline-derived CDR1 and CDR2 are SGHTA and FQGTGA. The CDR3 sequence is 15 residues long. For the CDR3, the DNA is TGTGCCAGCAGCTTTATAGCGGGGTCCCAAGAGACCAAGTACTTC. Its protein product is CASSFIAGSQETKYF.

This clone was counted many times. The chain joins TRBV2 to TRBJ2-1; D unclear. This CDR3 contains 14 residues. Per germline, CDR1 SNHLY and CDR2 FYNNEI. The germline V and J ends were trimmed by 3 bases and 0 bases, with 6 bases remaining between them. The DNA of the CDR3 is TGTGCCAGCAGTGAGCAGTTCTCCTACAATGAGCAGTTCTTC. This codes for CASSEQFSYNEQFF.

The rearrangement joins TRBV5-1 to TRBJ2-7; TRBD2 aligns across 9 bases. Per germline, CDR1 SGHRS and CDR2 YFSETQ. The CDR3 is made up of 17 amino acids. V lost 0 bases, J lost 5 bases, and 12 bases stayed unmatched. CDR3 amino acids: CASSLAGNSGSRNEQYF. In DNA form, the CDR3 reads TGCGCCAGCAGCTTGGCGGGGAATAGCGGGAGTCGAAACGAGCAGTACTTC.

V and J are TRBV11-3 and TRBJ1-2, with TRBD1 matching over 8 bases. There are 15 residues in the CDR3. CDR1 is SGHNT, CDR2 YENEEA, per germline. V was clipped by 3 bases and J by 4 bases; unmatched bases: 7. CDR3 sequence reads: CASSFSTGAAYGYTF. CDR3 bases: TGTGCCAGCAGCTTTTCGACAGGGGCGGCCTATGGCTACACCTTC.

In its sample, this clone was seen many times. V and J are TRBV29-1 and TRBJ2-7; 7 positions match TRBD1. The CDR3 has 12 amino acids. Germline CDR1 SQVTM, CDR2 ANQGSEA. Trimming at V came to 4 bases and at J to 3 bases, leaving 3 bases not matched to a gene. Written as DNA, the CDR3 is TGCAGCGTTGGGTGGACAGGCTACGAGCAGTACTTC. Its translation: CSVGWTGYEQYF.

This clone occurred many times. This chain links TRBV7-2 with TRBJ2-3; D may be TRBD2 (6 bases). The V and J ends lost 4 bases and 5 bases respectively, with 13 bases between them. Per the germline V gene, CDR1 is SGHTA and CDR2 is FQGNSA. The CDR3 totals 14 residues. CDR3 sequence reads: CASSSTRFLDTQYF. The CDR3 coding sequence is TGTGCCAGCAGCTCGACTAGATTCTTAGATACGCAGTATTTT.

The chain is built from TRBV28 and TRBJ2-7, with a possible D match to TRBD2 (6 bases). Germline-derived CDR1 and CDR2 are MDHEN and SYDVKM. V was clipped by 5 bases and J by 11 bases, with 31 bases between them. This CDR3 contains 17 residues. CDR3 coding DNA: TGTGCCAGCAGTCCAACGGGACTCTTCGGGAGTTCCTACCAGAAGTACTTC. Protein: CASSPTGLFGSSYQKYF. The complete variable domain, with remaining parts taken from reference TRBV28 and TRBJ2-7, reads DVKVTQSSRYLVKRTGEKVFLECVQDMDHENMFWYRQDPGLGLRLIYFSYDVKMKEKGDIPEGYSVSREKKERFSLILESASTNQTSMYLCASSPTGLFGSSYQKYFGPGTRLTVT.

A remark on this clone: A much more abundant neighbour one base away suggests this may be a read error. Additional DNA sequences in this sample encode the identical CDR3. The rearrangement links TRBV7-9 to TRBJ2-1; D might be TRBD2 (6 bases). This CDR3 is built from 13 residues. V dropped 5 bases and J dropped 9 bases, with 14 bases sitting between them. Germline V lookup: CDR1 SEHNR, CDR2 FQNEAQ (reference sequence). CDR3 bases: TGTGCCAGCAGCGTCCTTAGCGGTAGTGAGCAGTTCTTC. This encodes CASSVLSGSEQFF. Filled out from reference TRBV7-9 and TRBJ2-1, the complete variable domain reads DTGVSQNPRHKITKRGQNVTFRCDPISEHNRLYWYRQTLGQGPEFLTYFQNEAQLEKSRLLSDRFSAERPKGSFSTLEIQRTEQGDSAMYLCASSVLSGSEQFFGPGTRLTVL.

The rearrangement joins TRBV5-1 to TRBJ1-5; D is perhaps TRBD1 (5 bases). This CDR3 is built from 15 residues. Trimming removed 0 bases at V and 0 bases at J, with 7 bases between. The germline V gene encodes CDR1 SGHRS and CDR2 YFSETQ. In DNA, the CDR3 is TGCGCCAGCAGCTTGGGGGGCGTTAGCAATCAGCCCCAGCATTTT. Protein sequence: CASSLGGVSNQPQHF.